Below are 15 T cell receptor beta chains sequenced from a single sample in a study of OX40 agonist ivuxolimab in advanced cancers. Produced via immunoSEQ multiplex PCR; TCRdb's table is partial and in-frame only. The data show 65,000 to 80,000 clones, approximately 90% seen once. This material consisted of CD4+ or CD8+ T cells sorted from blood, taken in a trial of the OX40 agonist ivuxolimab. Source of these receptors: an adult with an advanced solid tumor such as melanoma, head and neck, liver or kidney cancer.

The chain employs TRBV7-3 and TRBJ1-2; D uncertain. Germline values: CDR1 SGHTA, CDR2 FQGTGA. V gave up 5 bases and J gave up 4 bases, with 14 bases separating them. CDR3 size: 14 residues. The CDR3 DNA reads TGTGCCAGCAGCCTCGACGGCCGCTCCTATGGCTACACCTTC. The encoded protein is CASSLDGRSYGYTF.

The V gene is TRBV11-3, the J gene TRBJ2-1; D is possibly TRBD2 (6 bases). Trimming left V 0 bases short and J 8 bases short, with 14 bases between. CDR3 length: 15 residues. Germline CDR1 and CDR2: SGHNT and YENEEA. The CDR3 DNA sequence: TGTGCCAGCAGCTTAGAAGTTTTGGGGGGTCATGAGCAGTTCTTC. Encoded protein: CASSLEVLGGHEQFF.

The gene calls are TRBV7-6 and TRBJ1-2; D is possibly TRBD1 (5 bases). The CDR3 sequence is 13 residues long. Germline V gene data show CDR1 as SGHVS and CDR2 as FNYEAQ. The V end was cut by 4 bases, the J end by 6 bases, with 12 bases between. CDR3 region: CASSSTGGDGYTF. The CDR3, as DNA: TGTGCCAGCAGCTCGACCGGGGGGGATGGCTACACCTTC. Looking up the rest from reference TRBV7-6 and TRBJ1-2 gives the full variable domain: GAGVSQSPRYKVTKRGQDVALRCDPISGHVSLYWYRQALGQGPEFLTYFNYEAQQDKSGLPNDRFSAERPEGSISTLTIQRTEQRDSAMYRCASSSTGGDGYTFGSGTRLTVV.

The chain is built from TRBV25-1 and TRBJ1-3, with a possible D match to TRBD1 (6 bases). The CDR3 extends over 16 amino acids. Germline V CDR1 and CDR2: MGHDK, SYGVNS. The V and J ends lost 7 bases and 0 bases respectively, with 16 bases between them. Here the CDR3 reads CASTLWGHSSGNTIYF. CDR3 bases: TGTGCCAGCACCCTATGGGGACATAGCTCTGGAAACACCATATATTTT.

CDR3 amino acids: CASSGRVAGQSDTQYF. CDR3 nucleotides: TGCGCCAGCAGCGGCCGGGTAGCGGGTCAGTCAGATACGCAGTATTTT. The chain carries TRBV4-3 and TRBJ2-3, with 7 bases identical to TRBD2. V lost 5 bases, J lost 4 bases, and 12 bases stayed unmatched. CDR3 length: 16 amino acids. CDR1 and CDR2 from the germline V gene are LGHNA and YSLEER.

The sample holds a few counts of this clone. The chain has TRBV28 and TRBJ2-3; 7 nucleotides agree with TRBD2. CDR3 length: 16 amino acids. The V segment lost 2 bases and the J segment 5 bases; nucleotides outside the gene matches: 10. CDR1 and CDR2 (germline): MDHEN, SYDVKM. Here the CDR3 reads CASSLTSLGRGDTQYF. The CDR3 bases are TGTGCCAGCAGTTTAACGAGCTTGGGGAGGGGAGATACGCAGTATTTT.

This CDR3 is CASSELDRVGAEQYF. The CDR3, as DNA: TGTGCCAGCAGTGAATTGGACAGGGTTGGGGCCGAGCAGTACTTC. This sequence joins TRBV25-1 and TRBJ2-7; 8 bases match TRBD1. J was trimmed by 6 bases and V by 1 base; bases with no gene match: 8. CDR1 and CDR2 from the germline V gene are MGHDK and SYGVNS. The CDR3 length is 15 residues.

This clone occurred once. V is TRBV5-4 and J is TRBJ1-2; weak D call: TRBD1 (5 bases). V was pared by 5 bases and J by 4 bases, with 18 bases between. The CDR3 extends over 15 amino acids. Germline V lookup: CDR1 SGHNT, CDR2 YYREEE (reference sequence). This chain's CDR3 is CASRTGLPDFYGYTF. The DNA for the CDR3 is TGTGCCAGCAGAACGGGACTGCCCGACTTCTATGGCTACACCTTC.

The chain combines TRBV5-1 with TRBJ2-2; D call uncertain. V shed 2 bases and J shed 0 bases, with 14 bases lying between them. Germline loops: CDR1 SGHRS, CDR2 YFSETQ. The CDR3 spans 17 residues. The CDR3 DNA reads TGCGCCAGCAGCTTTAGTCTTTATGAATCGAACACCGGGGAGCTGTTTTTT. Its translation is CASSFSLYESNTGELFF.

The chain joins TRBV5-1 to TRBJ1-2, with 9 bases lining up with TRBD1. Germline-derived CDR1 and CDR2 are SGHRS and YFSETQ. The CDR3 totals 14 residues. V lost 4 bases and J lost 7; bases outside the gene matches: 8. DNA for the CDR3: TGCGCCAGCAGCCCCAACCGGGACAGGGTTGGCTACACCTTC. Translated, it gives CASSPNRDRVGYTF.

The V call is TRBV27, the J call TRBJ2-1, with D maybe TRBD1 (5 bases). The length of the CDR3 is 16 residues. CDR1 is MNHEY and CDR2 is SMNVEV in the germline V gene (reference sequence). Deletions cut 5 bases from V and 4 bases from J, with 18 bases between. The CDR3 DNA follows: TGTGCCAGCAGTCAGGGCCCGGTCGGCATATACAATGAGCAGTTCTTC. Its protein is CASSQGPVGIYNEQFF.

The V gene is TRBV19, the J gene TRBJ1-1; no clear D. Germline V gives CDR1 LNHDA, CDR2 SQIVND (reference sequence). Trimming cost V 3 bases and J 3 bases, with 8 bases left between them. The length of the CDR3 is 13 residues. The CDR3 DNA reads as TGTGCCAGTAGTATCTTTTGGGACACTGAAGCTTTCTTT. Translating gives CASSIFWDTEAFF.

The chain uses TRBV7-2 and TRBJ1-1, with D unclear. Germline V gives CDR1 SGHTA, CDR2 FQGNSA. V gave up 5 bases and J gave up 1 base, with 11 bases separating them. The CDR3 runs to 14 residues. The CDR3 DNA reads TGTGCCAGCAGCATGGAAACGCGGAACACTGAAGCTTTCTTT. It translates to CASSMETRNTEAFF.

The J gene is TRBJ2-2, the V gene TRBV9, with 11 bases lining up with TRBD2. Trimming at V came to 4 bases and at J to 1 base, leaving 3 bases not matched to a gene. CDR1 SGDLS and CDR2 YYNGEE come from the germline V gene. This CDR3 region has 16 residues. The CDR3 DNA reads as TGTGCCAGCAGCATTACTAGCGGGGGGAACACCGGGGAGCTGTTTTTT. As protein: CASSITSGGNTGELFF.

This clone was counted a single time. This chain joins TRBV7-2 and TRBJ2-3; 8 bases match TRBD2. Germline CDR1 and CDR2: SGHTA and FQGNSA. Trimming cost V 3 bases and J 4 bases; bases outside gene matches: 15. The CDR3 spans 18 residues. The CDR3 region has the DNA TGTGCCAGCAGCTTGATTTCCGGCGGGAGGTCAGGGGCAGATACGCAGTATTTT. It encodes CASSLISGGRSGADTQYF. The full variable domain, completed using reference TRBV7-2 and TRBJ2-3, is GAGVSQSPSNKVTEKGKDVELRCDPISGHTALYWYRQSLGQGLEFLIYFQGNSAPDKSGLPSDRFSAERTGGSVSTLTIQRTQQEDSAVYLCASSLISGGRSGADTQYFGPGTRLTVL.